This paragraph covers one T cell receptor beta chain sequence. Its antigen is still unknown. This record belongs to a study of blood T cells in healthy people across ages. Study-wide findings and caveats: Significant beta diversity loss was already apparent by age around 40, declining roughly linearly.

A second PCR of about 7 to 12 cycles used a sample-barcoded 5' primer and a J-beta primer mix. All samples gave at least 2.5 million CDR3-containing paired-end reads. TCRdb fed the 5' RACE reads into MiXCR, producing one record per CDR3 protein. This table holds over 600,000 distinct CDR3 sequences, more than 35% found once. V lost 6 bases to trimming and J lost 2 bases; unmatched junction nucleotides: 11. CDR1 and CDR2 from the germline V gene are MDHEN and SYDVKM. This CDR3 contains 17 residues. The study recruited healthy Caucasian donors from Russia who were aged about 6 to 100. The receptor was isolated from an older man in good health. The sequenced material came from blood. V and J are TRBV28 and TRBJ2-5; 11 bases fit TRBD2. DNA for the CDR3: TGTGCCAGCAGAGCGGGGGTGGGACTAGCGGCTCAAGAGACCCAGTACTTC. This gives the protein CASRAGVGLAAQETQYF.